This entry concerns a single T cell receptor beta chain. These data are taken from a study of tumor and adjacent non-tumor tissue in lung cancer. A modified ARM-PCR protocol with three rounds of nested PCR amplified TCRbeta. Using its own MiXCR run on the multiplex PCR reads, TCRdb lists one record per CDR3 protein. The sample lists about 79,000 distinct CDR3 sequences, 72% occurring once. The CDR3 length is 15 residues. The V gene's germline CDR1 is SGHAT and CDR2 FQNNGV. Trimming removed 0 bases at V and 9 bases at J, with 18 bases between. RNA was extracted from bulk tissue without any cell sorting.

Sample: lung tumor tissue. This chain links TRBV11-2 with TRBJ2-7; D gene ambiguous. The TCR was taken from a woman in her thirties or forties with non-small cell lung cancer. The CDR3 protein is CASSLDPKRSYVQYF. In DNA form, the CDR3 reads TGTGCCAGCAGCTTAGATCCCAAGAGGTCCTATGTGCAGTACTTC.